This TCR beta chain was sequenced for a study of T cells expressing NK-cell markers. Study-wide background: Obtained from sorted CD3+CD56+NKG2C+, CD3+CD56+NKG2C- and CD3+CD56-NKG2C+ T cells were the TCR beta repertoires. Most of the eight sequenced donors were HCMV-seropositive; one was seronegative.

5'RACE template switching with UMIs produced the TCR beta cDNA. For each CDR3 protein, TCRdb gives one entry from its re-call of the 5' RACE reads, without DNA. The repertoire shows some 300,000 distinct CDR3 sequences; the top ten hold around 0.37%. Per germline, CDR1 SEHNR and CDR2 FQNEAQ (reference sequence). The CDR3 is 15 amino acids. What was sequenced was blood T cells: a sorted CD56 or NKG2C T cell subset, CD4+ or CD8+ T cells, or bulk PBMC T cells (not recorded which). V is TRBV7-9 and J is TRBJ2-1; absent DNA, TCRdb's TRBD1 call cannot be checked. The clonotype was recovered from a man between 18 and 35 years old in good health. CDR3 in amino acids: CASSRPRPLQNEQFF.